This TCR beta chain was sequenced during a study of blood T cell repertoires in COVID-19. The CDR3 has 14 residues. Trimming removed 0 bases at V and 3 bases at J, with 8 bases between. In germline, CDR1 is ENHRY, CDR2 SYGVKD. Sequencing was performed with immunoSEQ multiplex PCR; in TCRdb, only in-frame clones are kept and a portion is missing. The table shows about 240,000 clones, with approximately 90% occurring only once. This TCR came from a woman aged 30 to 39 who had recovered from COVID-19. This chain connects TRBV10-3 to TRBJ1-1; D unresolved. Sequencing used PBMCs or T cells enriched from blood (not recorded which). The DNA for the CDR3 is TGTGCCATCAGTGAGTCGGGAGACGACACTGAAGCTTTCTTT. It encodes CAISESGDDTEAFF.